These 10 T cell receptor beta chains were sequenced from one sample in a study of CD8 T cell repertoires and HIV-1 epitope variants. No antigen has been identified for these receptors. Here immunoSEQ multiplex PCR was the method, and the copy in TCRdb shows in-frame clones only, minus some. Among roughly 5,000 clones listed, 65% were seen once. The material sequenced was cultured CD8+ T cells derived from PBMCs. These receptors were taken from a male donor with HIV.

The DNA of the CDR3 is TGTGCCAGCAGTTTATCGGCCCGCAATGAGCAGTTCTTC. As protein: CASSLSARNEQFF. The chain joins TRBV27 to TRBJ2-1, with D hard to call. The CDR3 length is 13 residues. Trimming took 0 bases from V and 6 from J, leaving 6 bases between them. Germline loops: CDR1 MNHEY, CDR2 SMNVEV (reference sequence).

This sequence joins TRBV28 and TRBJ1-4, with D maybe TRBD1 (6 bases). From germline, CDR1 is MDHEN and CDR2 SYDVKM. The CDR3 has 16 residues. V lost 6 bases and J 2 bases, leaving 16 bases between the germline ends. CDR3 sequence reads: CASREQGESTNEKLFF. The CDR3, as DNA: TGTGCCAGCAGGGAACAGGGTGAATCCACTAATGAAAAACTGTTTTTT.

This clone was counted between two and nine times. This chain links TRBV2 with TRBJ1-6, with D hard to call. This CDR3 spans 12 amino acids. V gave up 1 base and J gave up 10 bases, with 5 bases separating them. Per germline, CDR1 SNHLY and CDR2 FYNNEI. The CDR3 sequence: CASSEDTSPLHF. CDR3 nucleotides: TGTGCCAGCAGTGAAGACACATCACCCCTCCACTTT.

CDR3: CASSPTDYEQYF. The CDR3 DNA sequence: TGTGCCAGCAGTCCGACTGATTACGAGCAGTACTTC. This chain joins TRBV6-1 and TRBJ2-7; no clear D gene. CDR1 and CDR2 (germline): MNHNS, SASEGT. The length of the CDR3 is 12 residues. Trimming stripped 5 bases from V and 4 bases from J, with 9 bases between.

The genes are TRBV6-1 and TRBJ2-7; D is unclear. The CDR3 totals 13 residues. Germline loops: CDR1 MNHNS, CDR2 SASEGT. The V end was cut by 0 bases, the J end by 4 bases, with 7 bases between. CDR3 in amino acids: CASSEATAYEQYF. The CDR3 coding sequence is TGTGCCAGCAGTGAAGCGACCGCATACGAGCAGTACTTC.

V gene TRBV5-4 combines with J gene TRBJ1-1; unclear D gene. CDR3 length: 14 amino acids. With 0 bases removed from V and 1 base from J, the gap between germline ends came to 7 bases. Germline values: CDR1 SGHNT, CDR2 YYREEE (reference sequence). The CDR3 nucleotides are TGTGCCAGCAGCTTGGACAGCGGGAACACTGAAGCTTTCTTT. Protein product: CASSLDSGNTEAFF. The variable domain in full, completed from reference TRBV5-4 and TRBJ1-1, reads ETGVTQSPTHLIKTRGQQVTLRCSSQSGHNTVSWYQQALGQGPQFIFQYYREEENGRGNFPPRFSGLQFPNYSSELNVNALELDDSALYLCASSLDSGNTEAFFGQGTRLTVV.

This chain uses TRBV11-2 with TRBJ2-3; no clear D. The germline CDR1 and CDR2 sequences are SGHAT and FQNNGV. The CDR3 has 11 residues. With 4 bases removed from V and 2 bases from J, the gap between germline ends came to 1 base. The CDR3 is CASSYTDTQYF. The CDR3 DNA follows: TGTGCCAGCAGCTACACAGATACGCAGTATTTT.

V is TRBV4-2 and J is TRBJ1-1; D is ambiguous. The length of the CDR3 is 15 residues. Germline-derived CDR1 and CDR2 are LGHNA and YNFKEQ. Between the trimmed V and J ends, which lost 0 bases and 0 bases, there was a span of 8 bases. DNA of the CDR3: TGTGCCAGCAGCCAAGAGGGAAACATGAACACTGAAGCTTTCTTT. Residues: CASSQEGNMNTEAFF.

The chain couples TRBV7-9 to TRBJ2-5, with TRBD1 matching over 12 bases. The germline V gene encodes CDR1 SEHNR and CDR2 FQNEAQ (reference sequence). V lost 5 bases to trimming and J lost 4 bases; unmatched junction nucleotides: 8. The CDR3 has 16 amino acids. DNA of the CDR3: TGTGCCAGCAGCGACCCCGGGACAGGGGGCAGAGAGACCCAGTACTTC. As protein: CASSDPGTGGRETQYF.

The chain joins TRBV28 to TRBJ1-6; 11 bases match TRBD1. Germline V gene sequence: CDR1 MDHEN, CDR2 SYDVKM. The CDR3 contains 15 residues. J was trimmed by 5 bases and V by 4 bases; bases with no gene match: 1. CDR3 protein: CASSSGQGDNSPLHF. CDR3 DNA: TGTGCCAGCAGTTCGGGACAGGGGGATAATTCACCCCTCCACTTT.